A few counts support the clone carrying this T cell receptor beta chain. A much larger clone lies a single base off, so this may be a read error. This sample was taken from a study of immune heterogeneity within non-small cell lung tumors. Amplification of the TCR beta CDR3 was achieved through multiplex PCR with 32 V and 13 J primers. TCRdb recomputed calls from the multiplex PCR reads with MiXCR, one row per CDR3 protein. Of 14,000 to 15,000 distinct CDR3 sequences listed, approximately 30% were seen once; the top ten hold roughly 5.2%. Trimming took off 3 bases at V and 14 bases at J, with 17 bases between the two ends. The CDR3 spans 12 residues. Germline V lookup: CDR1 SGHRS, CDR2 YFSETQ. The template for each sample was 600 ng of genomic DNA, which had been extracted from bulk tumor tissue. Each primary tumor yielded several biopsies, collected far apart from one another at surgery. Before undergoing curative surgery, patients had newly diagnosed non-small cell lung cancer that was untreated.

The sequence was obtained from a middle-aged man with non-small cell lung cancer. The sequenced sample consisted of lung tumor tissue. The rearrangement uses TRBV5-1 and TRBJ1-2, with D unclear. CDR3 residues: CASSSERMAFTF. As DNA, the CDR3 is TGCGCCAGCAGCTCAGAAAGGATGGCTTTTACCTTC.